This T cell receptor (beta chain) was retrieved from a study of T cell repertoires in cytomegalovirus infection. Study-level results: Based on cumulative public TCR beta family frequency, carriers of CMV plus the relevant HLA were identified.

TCRdb fed the reads into MiXCR, producing one record per CDR3 protein. Of about 60,000 distinct CDR3 sequences detected, roughly a third appear once; the ten largest clones hold roughly 70%. Germline V gene data show CDR1 as LGHNA and CDR2 as YSLEER. The V end lost 1 base, the J end lost 3 bases, and 10 bases lay between the germline ends. This CDR3 has 15 amino acids. Remarks on this clonotype: The antigen remains unidentified.

The chain links TRBV4-3 to TRBJ1-5, with no clear D. The sequenced sample was PBMCs, sequenced either directly or after in vitro stimulation (not recorded which). The sequence came from a human donor in good health (CMV status not recorded). Some clones in this sample may be carry-over from other donors' samples. The CDR3 spells CASSQVGRSNQPQHF. In DNA form, the CDR3 reads TGCGCCAGCAGCCAAGTTGGCAGGTCCAATCAGCCCCAGCATTTT.